This T cell receptor beta chain was recorded in a study of tumor and adjacent non-tumor tissue in lung cancer. Trimming cost V 6 bases and J 7 bases; bases outside gene matches: 11. Germline V gene data show CDR1 as MNHEY and CDR2 as SVGEGT. The CDR3 spans 14 residues. This sample's RNA came from whole unsorted tissue. The normal lung tissue was taken more than 3 cm from the tumor edge. The library came from three nested PCR rounds adapted from ARM-PCR protocols. TCRdb redid the calling of the multiplex PCR reads with MiXCR, one entry per CDR3 protein. The sample records 90,000 to 120,000 distinct CDR3 sequences, 65% being singletons. A word on this clonotype: A much bigger clone sits one base away, suggesting this may be a read error. The conserved closing phenylalanine or tryptophan is absent in this CDR3, likely reflecting a read error.

This TCR came from a young man with non-small cell lung cancer. The sample comprised distant non-tumor lung tissue. The chain joins TRBV6-2 or TRBV6-3 to TRBJ2-7, with TRBD1 matching over 8 bases. CDR3: CASSPGTGVSEQYY. CDR3 in DNA: TGTGCCAGCAGCCCCGGGACAGGAGTTTCGGAGCAGTACTAC.